The clone carrying this T cell receptor beta chain was seen at least ten times. The sample belongs to a study of regulatory T cells in long-lasting Graves disease. The time point: persistent/refractory GD, antithyroid drugs over 5 years with positive TRAb. PBMC-derived RNA was used for the TCR library. Patients were enrolled at an endocrinology department in Xi'an, China. To make TCR beta libraries, researchers used iRepertoire HTBI primers and Arm-PCR of CDR3 regions. TCRdb passed the multiplex PCR reads through MiXCR, listing each CDR3 protein once. The data contain about 470,000 distinct CDR3 sequences, less than 25% of them singletons. This CDR3 has 14 amino acids. Germline CDR1 is MDHEN and CDR2 is SYDVKM. V was trimmed by 10 bases and J by 5 bases, leaving 20 bases between them.

The chain is built from TRBV28 and TRBJ1-2, with a tentative D call TRBD1 (5 bases). The sequence was obtained from a female donor with Graves disease. Sequenced material: peripheral blood mononuclear cells (PBMCs), taken when the disease was refractory, from a patient treated with antithyroid drugs. The CDR3 region is CATSLRGTAYGYTF. Written as DNA, the CDR3 is TGTGCCACCTCTCTTAGAGGGACCGCTTATGGCTACACCTTC.